This TCR beta chain comes out of a study of blood T cells in healthy people across ages. A sample-barcoded 5' primer and a J-beta primer mix were used in a second PCR of roughly 7 to 11 cycles. Via MiXCR, TCRdb re-called the 5' RACE reads, giving one row per CDR3 protein. The sample has 550,000 to 800,000 distinct CDR3 sequences; about 32% are singletons. The CDR3 consists of 17 residues. Looked up from germline, CDR1 is SGHRS and CDR2 is YFSETQ. Details on this clonotype: The junction differs from germline at one of its ends, possibly a read error.

This chain joins TRBV5-1 and TRBJ1-1; 11 bases fit TRBD1. Sequencing input: blood. This receptor was obtained from a woman of 80 years or more in good health. CDR3 region: CASSLGQGAILNTGAFF. The CDR3, as DNA: TGCGCCAGCAGCTTAGGACAGGGGGCAATACTAAACACTGGAGCTTTCTTT.